These T cell receptor beta chains were read from a single sample in a study of control samples from healthy donors and cancer patients. Some clones are missing from TCRdb's copy, which holds only in-frame ones; the method was immunoSEQ multiplex PCR. The sample lists roughly 150,000 clones; over 85% were seen once. The sample consisted of blood. These receptors were obtained from a man younger than 30 in good health. Both conserved end residues are part of each CDR3.

j_call: TRBJ2-3; cdr3_length: 19; v_call: TRBV3-1/TRBV3-2; cdr3_aa: CASSQEPGLAGGPADTQYF
j_call: TRBJ2-7; cdr3_length: 14; v_call: TRBV11-1; cdr3_aa: CASSQDRSSYEQYF
j_call: TRBJ1-5; cdr3_length: 14; v_call: TRBV3-1/TRBV3-2; cdr3_aa: CASSQGWASTAQHF
j_call: TRBJ2-1; cdr3_length: 15; v_call: TRBV27; cdr3_aa: CASRMGLAGWGEQFF
j_call: TRBJ1-1; cdr3_length: 16; v_call: TRBV27; cdr3_aa: CASTHHSRAGDTEAFF
j_call: TRBJ2-3; cdr3_length: 11; v_call: TRBV29-1; cdr3_aa: CSVVGGGTQYF
j_call: TRBJ2-5; cdr3_length: 15; v_call: TRBV11-3; cdr3_aa: CASSHRGRYQETQYF
j_call: TRBJ1-2; cdr3_length: 11; v_call: TRBV7-9; cdr3_aa: CASSDNYGYTF
j_call: TRBJ1-5; cdr3_length: 15; v_call: TRBV28; cdr3_aa: CASTRSFFSNQPQHF
j_call: TRBJ1-2; cdr3_length: 11; v_call: TRBV10-3; cdr3_aa: CAISTAYGYTF
j_call: TRBJ2-1; cdr3_length: 13; v_call: TRBV13; cdr3_aa: CASSLGVVNEQFF
j_call: TRBJ1-1; cdr3_length: 14; v_call: TRBV7-9; cdr3_aa: CASSSDSGLGEAFF
j_call: TRBJ1-2; cdr3_length: 16; v_call: TRBV18; cdr3_aa: CASSRSRTGNNYGYTF
j_call: TRBJ2-7; cdr3_length: 13; v_call: TRBV28; cdr3_aa: CASSSPGGYEQYF
j_call: TRBJ1-4; cdr3_length: 11; v_call: TRBV6-1; cdr3_aa: CASSEAGKLFF
j_call: TRBJ1-1; cdr3_length: 12; v_call: TRBV7-9; cdr3_aa: CASSSTGEGAFF
j_call: TRBJ1-6; cdr3_length: 15; v_call: TRBV5-1; cdr3_aa: CASSLETPNNSPLHF
j_call: TRBJ1-2; cdr3_length: 15; v_call: TRBV18; cdr3_aa: CASSPIDSFNYGYTF
j_call: TRBJ1-3; cdr3_length: 14; v_call: TRBV11-3; cdr3_aa: CASSQGHSGNTIYF
j_call: TRBJ2-3; cdr3_length: 11; v_call: TRBV15; cdr3_aa: CATSRGDTQYF
j_call: TRBJ1-6; cdr3_length: 16; v_call: TRBV4-2; cdr3_aa: CASSQDSGAENSPLHF
j_call: TRBJ2-1; cdr3_length: 16; v_call: TRBV7-6; cdr3_aa: CASSPNAQGGGGEQFF
j_call: TRBJ2-7; cdr3_length: 14; v_call: TRBV25-1; cdr3_aa: CASSGWADPYEQYF
j_call: TRBJ1-1; cdr3_length: 13; v_call: TRBV12-3/TRBV12-4; cdr3_aa: CASSLWGPNEAFF
j_call: TRBJ1-6; cdr3_length: 15; v_call: TRBV13; cdr3_aa: CASSLGLGRHSPLHF
j_call: TRBJ1-5; cdr3_length: 16; v_call: TRBV6-6; cdr3_aa: CASSYAGIGSNQPQHF
j_call: TRBJ1-2; cdr3_length: 15; v_call: TRBV18; cdr3_aa: CASSLYDRVGDGYTF
j_call: TRBJ2-1; cdr3_length: 15; v_call: TRBV4-1; cdr3_aa: CASSQEGPPRDEQFF
j_call: TRBJ1-5; cdr3_length: 15; v_call: TRBV15; cdr3_aa: CATSRGRVSGQPQHF
j_call: TRBJ2-1; cdr3_length: 15; v_call: TRBV6-5; cdr3_aa: CASTIHRSSYNEQFF
j_call: TRBJ1-6; cdr3_length: 14; v_call: TRBV27; cdr3_aa: CASSWDRYNSPLHF
j_call: TRBJ1-1; cdr3_length: 18; v_call: TRBV28; cdr3_aa: CASSPAPGTGALNTEAFF
j_call: TRBJ2-5; cdr3_length: 14; v_call: TRBV27; cdr3_aa: CASKTTSSQETQYF
j_call: TRBJ2-7; cdr3_length: 16; v_call: TRBV5-1; cdr3_aa: CASSPAGPNYAYEQYF
j_call: TRBJ1-4; cdr3_length: 13; v_call: TRBV12-3/TRBV12-4; cdr3_aa: CASSSLGLEKLFF
j_call: TRBJ2-7; cdr3_length: 15; v_call: TRBV27; cdr3_aa: CASSFSRSSSYEQYF
j_call: TRBJ2-3; cdr3_length: 15; v_call: TRBV30; cdr3_aa: CAWSWTATSTDTQYF
j_call: TRBJ2-4; cdr3_length: 16; v_call: TRBV2; cdr3_aa: CASSDGTRGGRGIQYF
j_call: TRBJ1-1; cdr3_length: 14; v_call: TRBV6-6; cdr3_aa: CASSYGGRATEAFF
j_call: TRBJ1-4; cdr3_length: 12; v_call: TRBV5-1; cdr3_aa: CASRDSNEKLFF
j_call: TRBJ1-5; cdr3_length: 14; v_call: TRBV6-5; cdr3_aa: CASSSNRGNQPQHF
j_call: TRBJ1-4; cdr3_length: 14; v_call: TRBV30; cdr3_aa: CAWNPRGAYEKLFF
j_call: TRBJ1-1; cdr3_length: 11; v_call: TRBV27; cdr3_aa: CASSFGTEAFF
j_call: TRBJ1-5; cdr3_length: 16; v_call: TRBV19; cdr3_aa: CASRTQGATGNQPQHF
j_call: TRBJ1-2; cdr3_length: 13; v_call: TRBV7-2; cdr3_aa: CASSPLVGDGYTF
j_call: TRBJ2-2; cdr3_length: 15; v_call: TRBV7-2; cdr3_aa: CASSWGLAGVGELFF
j_call: TRBJ1-5; cdr3_length: 13; v_call: TRBV2; cdr3_aa: CASSVGAGQPQHF
j_call: TRBJ2-1; cdr3_length: 16; v_call: TRBV7-9; cdr3_aa: CASSPTSLGDHNEQFF
j_call: TRBJ1-1; cdr3_length: 13; v_call: TRBV19; cdr3_aa: CASSIGVGTEAFF